This T cell receptor beta chain was found in a study of blood T cell repertoires in COVID-19. Study in general: The United States, Italy and Spain supplied acute and convalescent COVID-19 samples. The analysed material was cDNA or gDNA that came from T cells, B-cell-depleted T cells, or PBMCs.

Sequencing was performed with immunoSEQ multiplex PCR; in TCRdb, only in-frame clones are kept and a portion is missing. This table holds some 230,000 clones, roughly 79% found once. The CDR3 is 15 amino acids. The germline V gene has CDR1 MGHRA and CDR2 YSYEKL. Trimming left V 0 bases short and J 6 bases short, with 12 bases between. The study drew participants aged roughly 18 to 89 years from some 24 US areas. Cohorts were determined from participant-reported clinical history. The chain links TRBV4-1 to TRBJ2-1; D uncertain. The sample comprised PBMCs or T cells enriched from blood (not recorded which). The clonotype was recovered from a man between 35 and 55 years old who had recovered from COVID-19. The CDR3 spells CASSQDGYRSNEQFF. CDR3 DNA sequence: TGCGCCAGCAGCCAAGACGGGTATCGGTCCAATGAGCAGTTCTTC.